This is a list of T cell receptor beta chains from one sample in a study of blood T cells in healthy people across ages. TCRdb reprocessed the 5' RACE reads with MiXCR, giving one entry per CDR3 protein. Seen here are about 1.4 million distinct CDR3 sequences, approximately 59% observed once, and the top ten hold more than 6%. Sequencing input: blood. All receptors come from a man between 18 and 35 years old in good health. Each CDR3 is given with its conserved first and last residue. The listing skips clone size in some rows; elsewhere it reads once, few, many or a size class.

J gene: TRBJ2-7
clone size: -
V gene: TRBV4-1
CDR3 protein: CASSHAQETYEQYF

J gene: TRBJ2-7
clone size: -
V gene: TRBV10-3
CDR3 protein: CAIRSGISYEQYF

J gene: TRBJ2-5
clone size: -
V gene: TRBV7-2
CDR3 protein: CASSSPGKGVQETQYF

J gene: TRBJ1-4
clone size: -
V gene: TRBV4-1
CDR3 protein: CASSQGGFGEKLFF

J gene: TRBJ1-4
clone size: -
V gene: TRBV5-4
CDR3 protein: CASSLPFAGENEKLFF

J gene: TRBJ2-7
clone size: -
V gene: TRBV20-1
CDR3 protein: CSARGTAEAQIYEQYF

J gene: TRBJ1-3
clone size: once
V gene: TRBV27
CDR3 protein: CASSLSGHGNTIYF

J gene: TRBJ2-7
clone size: -
V gene: TRBV3-1
CDR3 protein: CASRSTSESYEQYF

J gene: TRBJ2-3
clone size: -
V gene: TRBV20-1
CDR3 protein: CSASPSLAGLTDTQYF

J gene: TRBJ1-5
clone size: -
V gene: TRBV4-3
CDR3 protein: CASSQDSQIQPQHF

J gene: TRBJ1-1
clone size: -
V gene: TRBV4-1
CDR3 protein: CASARAPATEAFF

J gene: TRBJ1-1
clone size: -
V gene: TRBV6-5
CDR3 protein: CASNQDHLMNTEAFF

J gene: TRBJ2-6
clone size: -
V gene: TRBV24-1
CDR3 protein: CATSGSVGSGANVLTF

J gene: -
clone size: -
V gene: TRBV6-5
CDR3 protein: CASSYRGQGYEQYF

J gene: TRBJ2-5
clone size: few
V gene: TRBV12-3/TRBV12-4
CDR3 protein: CASSSFGSGDYQETQYF

J gene: TRBJ2-5
clone size: -
V gene: TRBV14
CDR3 protein: CASSQGNTGPYELEYF

J gene: TRBJ2-3
clone size: -
V gene: TRBV20-1
CDR3 protein: CSARGDVSSTDTQYF

J gene: TRBJ2-3
clone size: -
V gene: TRBV7-9
CDR3 protein: CASSLVGTGITDTQYF

J gene: TRBJ2-2
clone size: few
V gene: TRBV29-1
CDR3 protein: CSVPKGPNTGELFF

J gene: -
clone size: -
V gene: TRBV16
CDR3 protein: CASSLTTKGQSEQYF

J gene: TRBJ2-1
clone size: medium-sized
V gene: TRBV20-1
CDR3 protein: CSARGYPERLAHLENEQFF

J gene: TRBJ2-7
clone size: -
V gene: TRBV7-2
CDR3 protein: CASSTRLDYEQYF

J gene: TRBJ2-7
clone size: -
V gene: TRBV12-3/TRBV12-4
CDR3 protein: CASSLNLHEQYF

J gene: TRBJ2-7
clone size: -
V gene: TRBV11-2
CDR3 protein: CASSLARTPLYEQYF

J gene: TRBJ2-1
clone size: -
V gene: TRBV11-2
CDR3 protein: CATTLGSEQFF

J gene: TRBJ2-1
clone size: -
V gene: TRBV24-1
CDR3 protein: CATSGVVGQGIFEQFF

J gene: TRBJ1-1
clone size: few
V gene: TRBV5-1
CDR3 protein: CASRLELTGPPPENTEAFF

J gene: TRBJ2-5
clone size: -
V gene: TRBV6-6
CDR3 protein: CASSFSDLSFFQETQYF

J gene: TRBJ2-1
clone size: -
V gene: TRBV3-1
CDR3 protein: CASSQEIYAGSSYNEQFF

J gene: TRBJ2-1
clone size: -
V gene: TRBV27
CDR3 protein: CASGKRGFNEQFF

J gene: TRBJ2-7
clone size: -
V gene: TRBV5-1
CDR3 protein: CASSLEQRGREQYF

J gene: TRBJ2-1
clone size: few
V gene: TRBV4-1
CDR3 protein: CASSQEDGSSYNEQFF

J gene: -
clone size: -
V gene: TRBV25-1
CDR3 protein: CASSDSEHEQYF

J gene: TRBJ2-3
clone size: -
V gene: TRBV6-6
CDR3 protein: CASSYLGQNTDTQYF

J gene: -
clone size: -
V gene: TRBV7-2
CDR3 protein: CASSDGTSGPQETQYF

J gene: TRBJ2-4
clone size: few
V gene: TRBV28
CDR3 protein: CASSARTVRGYKNIQYF

J gene: TRBJ2-2
clone size: -
V gene: TRBV7-2
CDR3 protein: CASSLNNPGELFF

J gene: TRBJ2-1
clone size: -
V gene: TRBV11-2
CDR3 protein: CASSLPNGFRSYNEQFF

J gene: TRBJ1-5
clone size: -
V gene: TRBV12-3/TRBV12-4
CDR3 protein: CASSLWGVGDQPQHF

J gene: TRBJ2-3
clone size: -
V gene: TRBV25-1
CDR3 protein: CASSIFLSETDTQYF

J gene: TRBJ1-2
clone size: -
V gene: TRBV12-3/TRBV12-4
CDR3 protein: CASSYVHGTEQHGYTF

J gene: TRBJ1-2
clone size: -
V gene: TRBV7-2
CDR3 protein: CASSLPGFENYGYTF

J gene: TRBJ1-1
clone size: -
V gene: TRBV10-2
CDR3 protein: CASSGLVGTGRTEAFF

J gene: TRBJ1-5
clone size: -
V gene: TRBV20-1
CDR3 protein: CSARPSDRDNQPQHF

J gene: TRBJ2-7
clone size: once
V gene: TRBV9
CDR3 protein: CASSSDRAAEQYF

J gene: TRBJ2-1
clone size: -
V gene: TRBV20-1
CDR3 protein: CSARDLNNEQFF

J gene: TRBJ2-7
clone size: -
V gene: TRBV5-1
CDR3 protein: CASSQQGSSEQYF

J gene: TRBJ2-7
clone size: -
V gene: TRBV7-8
CDR3 protein: CASSPMAGGPYEQYF

J gene: TRBJ2-7
clone size: -
V gene: TRBV20-1
CDR3 protein: CSAATSGAYEQYF

J gene: TRBJ2-1
clone size: -
V gene: TRBV6-5
CDR3 protein: CASRYGRGDEQFF

J gene: TRBJ2-7
clone size: -
V gene: TRBV15
CDR3 protein: CATSRDKGSSYEQYF